This T cell receptor beta chain was captured by sequencing in a study of blood T cell repertoires in COVID-19. Study-wide context: PBMCs, B-cell-depleted T cells, or T cells provided the cDNA or gDNA that made up the material.

Authors' processing steps: Reference gene primer amplification yielded estimated nucleated cell counts. The assay was immunoSEQ multiplex PCR, and TCRdb's table has in-frame clones only and misses some. V and J calls and clone size are copied from that table; D and trimming were computed from the DNA. The sample has about 210,000 clones, 80% to 90% seen once. In germline, CDR1 is LGHNA, CDR2 YNFKEQ. This CDR3 contains 16 residues. Deletions cut 1 base from V and 6 bases from J, with 18 bases between. This clonotype was obtained from a woman in her twenties or thirties who had been exposed to COVID-19. J is TRBJ1-2 and V is TRBV4-2; D call uncertain. Material: PBMCs or T cells enriched from blood (not recorded which). CDR3 coding DNA: TGTGCCAGCAGCCAAGTAGGTCAGGATCTATGGAATGGCTACACCTTC. This translates into CASSQVGQDLWNGYTF.